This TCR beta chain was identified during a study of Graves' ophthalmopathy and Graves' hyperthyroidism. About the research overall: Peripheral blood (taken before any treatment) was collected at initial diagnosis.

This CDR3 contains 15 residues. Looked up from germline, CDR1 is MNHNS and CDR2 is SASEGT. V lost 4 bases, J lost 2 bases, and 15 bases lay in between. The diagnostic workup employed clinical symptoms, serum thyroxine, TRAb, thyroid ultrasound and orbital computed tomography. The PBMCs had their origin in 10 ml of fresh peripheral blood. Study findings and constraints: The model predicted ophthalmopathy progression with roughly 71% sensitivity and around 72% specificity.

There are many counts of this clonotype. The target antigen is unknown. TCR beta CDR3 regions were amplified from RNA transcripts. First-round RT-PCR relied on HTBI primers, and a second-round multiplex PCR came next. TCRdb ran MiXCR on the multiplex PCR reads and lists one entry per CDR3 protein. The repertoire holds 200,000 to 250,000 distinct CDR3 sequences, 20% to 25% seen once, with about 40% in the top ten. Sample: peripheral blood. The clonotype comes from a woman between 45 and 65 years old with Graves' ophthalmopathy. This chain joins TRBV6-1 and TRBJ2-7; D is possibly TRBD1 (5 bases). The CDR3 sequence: CASSAPSGKAYEQYF. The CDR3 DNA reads TGTGCCAGCAGTGCTCCGTCAGGGAAGGCCTACGAGCAGTACTTC.